Shown below are 22 T cell receptor beta chains from a single sample sequenced in a study of CD8 T cells in ankylosing spondylitis. TCRdb re-called the 5' RACE reads with MiXCR, one entry per CDR3 protein. The sample holds a few hundred thousand distinct CDR3 sequences; 18% are singletons and the top ten take around a third. Sequenced sample: blood, either unsorted or a sorted T cell fraction (not recorded which). The receptors derive from a male donor with ankylosing spondylitis or in good health (not recorded which).

The chain uses TRBV27 and TRBJ2-7; maybe TRBD1 (6 bases). V was trimmed by 4 bases and J by 4 bases, leaving 11 bases between them. The germline gives CDR1 MNHEY, CDR2 SMNVEV (reference sequence). This CDR3 comprises 13 residues. The DNA of the CDR3 is TGTGCCAGCAGTTACGGAGACAGGTACGAGCAGTACTTC. Translated: CASSYGDRYEQYF.

This clonotype was recorded at least ten times. The chain is built from TRBV4-3 and TRBJ2-1; D unclear. The CDR3 is 15 residues long. Germline CDR1 reads LGHNA; CDR2 reads YSLEER. Trimming took 0 bases from V and 8 from J, leaving 14 bases between them. CDR3 in amino acids: CASSQDRASRHEQFF. The CDR3, as DNA: TGCGCCAGCAGCCAAGATCGCGCTAGTCGGCATGAGCAGTTCTTC.

CDR3 in DNA: TGCAGCGTTCCAGGGACAATAGACGAGCAGTACTTC. Translating it yields CSVPGTIDEQYF. This chain joins TRBV29-1 and TRBJ2-7, with D perhaps TRBD1 (6 bases). CDR1 is SQVTM and CDR2 is ANQGSEA in the germline V gene. CDR3 length: 12 residues. Trimming took off 5 bases at V and 5 bases at J, with 13 bases between the two ends.

The CDR3 reads CASSQDDYLLQYF. The DNA of the CDR3 is TGTGCCAGCAGCCAAGATGACTACTTATTGCAGTACTTC. J is TRBJ2-7 and V is TRBV4-2; the D gene is possibly TRBD2 (5 bases). The CDR3 length is 13 residues. In germline, CDR1 is LGHNA, CDR2 YNFKEQ. Trimming took off 0 bases at V and 9 bases at J, with 12 bases between the two ends.

The chain links TRBV10-3 to TRBJ2-3; TRBD2 is a possible D gene (5 bases). V was cut by 3 bases and J by 1 base, with 8 bases left in between. Germline V gene lookup returns CDR1 ENHRY and CDR2 SYGVKD. The CDR3 consists of 14 residues. CDR3 nucleotides: TGTGCCATCAGTGACCCCGGGGGCACAGATACGCAGTATTTT. Translation: CAISDPGGTDTQYF.

This chain uses TRBV4-2 with TRBJ1-1; the match to TRBD1 covers 11 bases. The V gene's germline CDR1 is LGHNA and CDR2 YNFKEQ. This CDR3 is 13 amino acids long. The J segment lost 7 bases and the V segment lost 8 bases, leaving 6 bases of the junction unmatched. DNA of the CDR3: TGTGCCAGCTGCGGACAGGGGGCGGATGAAGCTTTCTTT. This codes for CASCGQGADEAFF.

As regards this clonotype: A much larger clone differs from this one at a single base, so this may be a read error. For the CDR3, the DNA is TGCGCCAGCAGCCAAGGACCGTCTCTGGCGGGGGACAATGAGCATTTCTTC. Its protein is CASSQGPSLAGDNEHFF. The rearrangement joins TRBV4-3 to TRBJ2-1, with D possibly matching TRBD2 (7 bases). Germline V gene sequence: CDR1 LGHNA, CDR2 YSLEER. The CDR3 is 17 residues long.

This clonotype was seen a few times. The V and J genes are TRBV29-1 and TRBJ2-3; D remains ambiguous. The ends were cut back, 6 bases at V and 1 base at J, with 14 bases in the middle. CDR3 length equals 14 residues. Per germline, CDR1 SQVTM and CDR2 ANQGSEA. CDR3 amino acids: CSVADALRTDTQYF. DNA for the CDR3: TGCAGCGTCGCGGACGCGTTGCGCACAGATACGCAGTATTTT.

This clonotype was counted between two and nine times. The V and J genes are TRBV4-1 and TRBJ2-1; unclear D gene. The CDR3 has 16 residues. Trimming pared 0 bases from V and 2 bases from J, leaving 11 bases between. Germline V lookup: CDR1 MGHRA, CDR2 YSYEKL. CDR3 nucleotides: TGCGCCAGCAGCCAAGATCTCCGGTCCGCCTACAATGAGCAGTTCTTC. It translates to CASSQDLRSAYNEQFF.

The chain combines TRBV3-1 with TRBJ2-1, with 7 bases matching TRBD1. This CDR3 contains 14 residues. Trimming took 10 bases from V and 8 from J; bases not matched to a gene: 14. CDR1 is LGHDT and CDR2 is YNNKEL in the germline V gene (reference sequence). CDR3 region: CATKGGSEVDEQFF. In nucleotides, the CDR3 is TGTGCCACCAAAGGGGGCTCCGAGGTCGATGAGCAGTTCTTC.

The rearrangement uses TRBV5-6 and TRBJ2-3; 7 nucleotides agree with TRBD1. J gave up 5 bases and V 4 bases, and 7 bases lay outside the gene matches. The CDR3 is made up of 14 amino acids. Germline CDR1 and CDR2: SGHDT and YYEEEE. The CDR3 region is CASSLDRWGDTQYF. In DNA, the CDR3 is TGTGCCAGCAGCCTGGACAGGTGGGGAGATACGCAGTATTTT. The full variable domain, its missing parts supplied by reference TRBV5-6 and TRBJ2-3, is DAGVTQSPTHLIKTRGQQVTLRCSPKSGHDTVSWYQQALGQGPQFIFQYYEEEERQRGNFPDRFSGHQFPNYSSELNVNALLLGDSALYLCASSLDRWGDTQYFGPGTRLTVL.

The sample holds a few counts of this clonotype. This chain joins TRBV4-2 and TRBJ2-5, with TRBD1 matching 9 bases. The trim removed 3 bases at V and 5 bases at J, leaving 4 bases unmatched. Germline CDR1 is LGHNA and CDR2 is YNFKEQ. The CDR3 sequence is 14 residues long. CDR3 nucleotide sequence: TGTGCCAGCAGCCAGAGGACAGGGGATGAGACCCAGTACTTC. It is translated as CASSQRTGDETQYF.

The chain combines TRBV15 with TRBJ2-7, with D perhaps TRBD1 (8 bases). The CDR3 covers 12 residues. Germline V lookup: CDR1 LNHNV, CDR2 YYDKDF (reference sequence). Trimming took 3 bases from V and 12 from J, leaving 15 bases between them. CDR3 DNA: TGTGCCACCAGCAGGCCACAGGGGGGGCGGTACTTC. This gives the protein CATSRPQGGRYF.

This clonotype was observed a few times. V gene TRBV12-3 or TRBV12-4 combines with J gene TRBJ1-6, with D hard to call. The ends were cut back, 0 bases at V and 8 bases at J, with 11 bases in the middle. This CDR3 spans 15 amino acids. The CDR3 region is CASSLAGAGYSPLHF. DNA for the CDR3: TGTGCCAGCAGTTTAGCGGGCGCGGGCTATTCACCCCTCCACTTT.

The chain recombines TRBV9 with TRBJ2-7; D possibly corresponds to TRBD2 (5 bases). The CDR3 is made up of 14 amino acids. In germline, CDR1 is SGDLS, CDR2 YYNGEE. V was pared by 4 bases and J by 6 bases, with 17 bases between. The CDR3 here is CASSPPPTGGEQYF. The CDR3 DNA reads TGTGCCAGCAGCCCCCCCCCCACCGGAGGCGAGCAGTACTTC. Full variable domain (remainder filled in from reference TRBV9 and TRBJ2-7): DSGVTQTPKHLITATGQRVTLRCSPRSGDLSVYWYQQSLDQGLQFLIQYYNGEERAKGNILERFSAQQFPDLHSELNLSSLELGDSALYFCASSPPPTGGEQYFGPGTRLTVT.

V is TRBV4-3 and J is TRBJ2-1, with D perhaps TRBD2 (5 bases). The length of the CDR3 is 15 residues. Trimming took off 1 base at V and 2 bases at J, with 9 bases between the two ends. Germline V gives CDR1 LGHNA, CDR2 YSLEER. The DNA of the CDR3 is TGCGCCAGCAGCCAAGGGCGGGTACCCTACAATGAGCAGTTCTTC. It is translated as CASSQGRVPYNEQFF.

This clonotype was picked up a small number of times. The chain recombines TRBV9 with TRBJ2-2, with 10 bases lining up with TRBD2. The germline gives CDR1 SGDLS, CDR2 YYNGEE. The trim removed 0 bases at V and 7 bases at J, leaving 6 bases unmatched. This CDR3 is built from 16 residues. The DNA of the CDR3 is TGTGCCAGCAGCGTAGGCTCTAGCGGGAGTCACGGGGAGCTGTTTTTT. Translated, it gives CASSVGSSGSHGELFF.

The chain has TRBV9 and TRBJ2-7; D is perhaps TRBD2 (6 bases). The germline gives CDR1 SGDLS, CDR2 YYNGEE. This CDR3 comprises 14 residues. Trimming took off 2 bases at V and 0 bases at J, with 9 bases between the two ends. The CDR3 loop is CASSVGTASYEQYF. The CDR3 bases are TGTGCCAGCAGCGTTGGGACTGCCTCCTACGAGCAGTACTTC.

This clonotype was counted many times. This chain uses TRBV20-1 with TRBJ2-7, with 9 bases that match TRBD2. V was pared by 6 bases and J by 5 bases, with 17 bases of the junction left unmatched. Germline V gives CDR1 DFQATT, CDR2 SNEGSKA (reference sequence). The CDR3 is 16 amino acids. This chain's CDR3 is CSAKGRVAGVSHEQYF. The CDR3 coding sequence is TGCAGTGCAAAGGGACGGGTAGCGGGAGTCTCTCACGAGCAGTACTTC.

The V and J genes are TRBV5-1 and TRBJ2-1; a weak D match, TRBD2 (6 bases). From germline, CDR1 is SGHRS and CDR2 YFSETQ. Trimming took off 4 bases at V and 1 base at J, with 15 bases between the two ends. This CDR3 spans 16 amino acids. Written as DNA, the CDR3 is TGCGCCAGCAGCGCCGCTTCTAGCGTTTCCTACAATGAGCAGTTCTTC. Amino acids: CASSAASSVSYNEQFF.

This clonotype was seen a handful of times. V gene TRBV4-1 combines with J gene TRBJ1-1; D may be TRBD1 (6 bases). From germline, CDR1 is MGHRA and CDR2 YSYEKL. CDR3 length: 15 residues. V was trimmed by 5 bases and J by 4 bases, leaving 17 bases between them. The CDR3 DNA reads as TGCGCCAGCAGCTCCCGGACAGTTGAGGGCACTGAAGCTTTCTTT. It codes for CASSSRTVEGTEAFF.

J is TRBJ2-1 and V is TRBV19; 8 nucleotides align to TRBD2. The CDR3 extends over 18 amino acids. Germline V gene sequence: CDR1 LNHDA, CDR2 SQIVND (reference sequence). V lost 0 bases, J lost 6 bases, and 13 bases stayed unmatched. For the CDR3, the DNA is TGTGCCAGTAGTATAGACACCCCGAGGACTAGCTTTCTCAATGAGCAGTTCTTC. Translated: CASSIDTPRTSFLNEQFF.